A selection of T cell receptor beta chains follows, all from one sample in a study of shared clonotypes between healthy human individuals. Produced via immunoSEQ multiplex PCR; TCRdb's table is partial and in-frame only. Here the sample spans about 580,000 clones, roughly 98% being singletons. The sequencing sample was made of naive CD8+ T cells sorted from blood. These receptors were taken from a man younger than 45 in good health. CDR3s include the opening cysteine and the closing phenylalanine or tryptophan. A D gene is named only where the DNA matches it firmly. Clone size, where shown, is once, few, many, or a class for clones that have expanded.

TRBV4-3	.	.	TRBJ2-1	CASSLSSIPGRYNEQFF	TGCGCCAGCAGCCTCTCAAGCATCCCTGGAAGGTACAATGAGCAGTTCTTC
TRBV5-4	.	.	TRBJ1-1	CASSLGRGLMNTEAFF	TGTGCCAGCAGCTTGGGACGGGGGCTTATGAACACTGAAGCTTTCTTT
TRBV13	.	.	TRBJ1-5	CASSLGGRGNQPQHF	TGTGCCAGCAGCTTAGGGGGCAGGGGCAATCAGCCCCAGCATTTT
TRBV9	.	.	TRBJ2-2	CASSVDGANTGELFF	TGTGCCAGCAGCGTAGATGGGGCGAACACCGGGGAGCTGTTTTTT
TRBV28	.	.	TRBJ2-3	CASRTDRIGGTDTQYF	TGTGCCAGCAGAACCGACCGGATTGGCGGTACAGATACGCAGTATTTT
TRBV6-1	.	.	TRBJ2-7	CASSVRGGDTYEQYF	TGTGCCAGCAGTGTAAGAGGAGGGGACACCTACGAGCAGTACTTC
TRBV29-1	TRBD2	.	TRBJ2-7	CSVGLAGGYEQYF	TGCAGCGTCGGACTAGCGGGAGGGTACGAGCAGTACTTC
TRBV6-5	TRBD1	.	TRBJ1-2	CASSYDGTGAVYGYTF	TGTGCCAGCAGTTACGACGGGACAGGGGCGGTCTATGGCTACACCTTC
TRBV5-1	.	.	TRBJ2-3	CASSLAVGRDTQYF	TGCGCCAGCAGCTTGGCAGTTGGAAGAGATACGCAGTATTTT
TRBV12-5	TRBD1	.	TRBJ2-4	CASGLVSGTGGIWAKNIQYF	TGTGCTAGTGGTTTGGTATCGGGGACAGGGGGGATTTGGGCCAAAAACATTCAGTACTTC
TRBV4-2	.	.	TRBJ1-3	CASSQDPGALSSGNTIYF	TGTGCCAGCAGCCAAGATCCGGGAGCCTTGAGCTCTGGAAACACCATATATTTT
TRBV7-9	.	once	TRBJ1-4	CASSLADGSEKLFF	TGTGCCAGCAGCTTAGCGGACGGCAGCGAAAAACTGTTTTTT
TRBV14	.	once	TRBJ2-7	CASSQDLVGDYEQYF	TGTGCCAGCAGCCAAGATCTTGTGGGGGACTACGAGCAGTACTTC
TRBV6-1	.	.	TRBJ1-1	CASSEDQGDTEAFF	TGTGCCAGCAGTGAGGACCAGGGAGACACTGAAGCTTTCTTT
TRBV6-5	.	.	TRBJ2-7	CASSYLTAPYEQYF	TGTGCCAGCAGTTACCTAACAGCTCCCTACGAGCAGTACTTC
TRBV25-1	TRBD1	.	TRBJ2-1	CASSTLDRANEQFF	TGTGCCAGCAGCACCTTGGACAGGGCCAATGAGCAGTTCTTC
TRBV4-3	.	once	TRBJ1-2	CASSQDPYGYTF	TGCGCCAGCAGCCAAGACCCTTATGGCTACACCTTC
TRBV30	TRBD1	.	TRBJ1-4	CAWSGQGNEKLFF	TGTGCCTGGAGCGGACAGGGAAATGAAAAACTGTTTTTT
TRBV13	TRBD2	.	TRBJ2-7	CASSSLAGTSGRSLEQYF	TGTGCCAGCAGCTCCCTGGCCGGGACTAGCGGGAGGTCCCTCGAGCAGTACTTC
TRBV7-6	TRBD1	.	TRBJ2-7	CASSLASRQGSYEQYF	TGTGCCAGCAGCTTAGCGTCCCGACAGGGATCCTACGAGCAGTACTTC
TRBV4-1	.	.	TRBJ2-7	CASSPGPSAYEQYF	TGCGCCAGCAGCCCGGGTCCATCGGCCTACGAGCAGTACTTC
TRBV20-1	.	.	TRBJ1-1	CSARVVTEAFF	TGCAGTGCTAGAGTTGTCACTGAAGCTTTCTTT
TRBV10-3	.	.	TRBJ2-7	CAIRGTGMEQYF	TGTGCCATCAGAGGGACCGGGATGGAGCAGTACTTC
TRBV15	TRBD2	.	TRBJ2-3	CATSRTTGTSGRDTQYF	TGTGCCACCAGCAGAACGACCGGGACTAGCGGGAGAGATACGCAGTATTTT
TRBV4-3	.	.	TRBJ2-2	CASSPGRWTNTGELFF	TGCGCCAGCAGCCCAGGGAGGTGGACGAACACCGGGGAGCTGTTTTTT
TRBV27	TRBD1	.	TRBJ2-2	CASRLDRGRDGELFF	TGTGCCAGCAGGCTTGACAGGGGGAGGGACGGGGAGCTGTTTTTT
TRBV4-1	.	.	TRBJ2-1	CASSQGHSENNEQFF	TGCGCCAGCAGCCAAGGTCACTCCGAAAATAATGAGCAGTTCTTC
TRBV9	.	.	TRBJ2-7	CASSVDSSFDEQYF	TGTGCCAGCAGCGTAGACTCTAGTTTCGACGAGCAGTACTTC
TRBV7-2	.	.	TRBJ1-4	CASSPEIRANEKLFF	TGTGCCAGCAGCCCGGAGATCAGGGCCAATGAAAAACTGTTTTTT
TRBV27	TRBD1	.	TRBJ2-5	CASSSPGTGKETQYF	TGTGCCAGCAGTTCCCCCGGGACAGGGAAAGAGACCCAGTACTTC
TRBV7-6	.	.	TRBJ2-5	CASSPRVVQETQYF	TGTGCCAGCAGCCCCCGGGTCGTGCAGGAGACCCAGTACTTC
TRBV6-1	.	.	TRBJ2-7	CASSETGNEQYF	TGTGCCAGCAGTGAAACAGGGAACGAGCAGTACTTC
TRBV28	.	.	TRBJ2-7	CASSLKLHLYEQYF	TGTGCCAGCAGTTTAAAGTTACACTTATACGAGCAGTACTTC
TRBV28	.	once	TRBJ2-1	CASSFWASSSYNEQFF	TGTGCCAGCAGTTTCTGGGCGTCTAGCTCCTACAATGAGCAGTTCTTC
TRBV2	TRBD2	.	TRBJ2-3	CASRVAGGPTDTQYF	TGTGCCAGCAGAGTAGCGGGAGGGCCGACAGATACGCAGTATTTT